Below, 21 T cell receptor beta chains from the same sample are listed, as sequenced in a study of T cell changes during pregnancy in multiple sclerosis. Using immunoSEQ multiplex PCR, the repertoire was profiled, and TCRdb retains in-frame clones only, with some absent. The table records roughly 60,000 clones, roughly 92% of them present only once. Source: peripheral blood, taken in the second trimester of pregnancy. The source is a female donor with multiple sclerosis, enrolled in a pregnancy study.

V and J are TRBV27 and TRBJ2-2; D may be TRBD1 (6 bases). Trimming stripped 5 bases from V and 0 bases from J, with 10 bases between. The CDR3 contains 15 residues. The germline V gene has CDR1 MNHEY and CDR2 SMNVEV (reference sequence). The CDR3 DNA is TGTGCCAGCAGTCCCCGGGACACGAACACCGGGGAGCTGTTTTTT. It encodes CASSPRDTNTGELFF.

The CDR3 DNA is TGCGCCAGCAGCCAACCGGGACAGGGAAACACTGAAGCTTTCTTT. As protein: CASSQPGQGNTEAFF. The chain employs TRBV4-1 and TRBJ1-1; 9 bases match TRBD1. Germline CDR1 reads MGHRA; CDR2 reads YSYEKL. The CDR3 length is 15 residues. The trim removed 2 bases at V and 2 bases at J, leaving 3 bases unmatched.

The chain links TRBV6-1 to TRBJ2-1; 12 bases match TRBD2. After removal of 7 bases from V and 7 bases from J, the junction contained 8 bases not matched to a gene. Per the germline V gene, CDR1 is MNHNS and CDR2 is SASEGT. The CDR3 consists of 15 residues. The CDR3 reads CASNRLAGEGNEQFF. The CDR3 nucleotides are TGTGCCAGCAACAGACTAGCGGGAGAGGGAAATGAGCAGTTCTTC.

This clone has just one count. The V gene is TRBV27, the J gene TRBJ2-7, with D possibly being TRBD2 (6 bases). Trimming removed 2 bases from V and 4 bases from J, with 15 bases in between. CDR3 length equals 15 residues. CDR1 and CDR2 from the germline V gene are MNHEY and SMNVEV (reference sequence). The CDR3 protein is CASSLRGMGSYEQYF. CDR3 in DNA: TGTGCCAGCAGTTTACGGGGGATGGGTTCATACGAGCAGTACTTC.

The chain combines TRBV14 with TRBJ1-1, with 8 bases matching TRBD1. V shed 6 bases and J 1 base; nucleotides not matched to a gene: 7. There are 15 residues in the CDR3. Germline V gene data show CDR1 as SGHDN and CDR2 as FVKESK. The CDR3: CASRPWDRPNTEAFF. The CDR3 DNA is TGTGCCAGCAGGCCGTGGGACAGGCCGAACACTGAAGCTTTCTTT.

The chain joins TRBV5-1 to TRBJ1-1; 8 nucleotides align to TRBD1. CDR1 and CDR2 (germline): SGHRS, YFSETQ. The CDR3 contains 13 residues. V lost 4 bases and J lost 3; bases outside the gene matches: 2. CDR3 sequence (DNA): TGCGCCAGCAGCCAACAGGGGGACACTGAAGCTTTCTTT. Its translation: CASSQQGDTEAFF.

Here the CDR3 reads CASATGGLSGNTIYF. CDR3 coding DNA: TGTGCCAGTGCTACAGGGGGCCTGTCTGGAAACACCATATATTTT. The chain carries TRBV19 and TRBJ1-3; 9 bases are a match to TRBD1. The J segment lost 1 base and the V segment lost 8 bases, leaving 6 bases of the junction unmatched. The CDR3 covers 15 residues. Germline CDR1 is LNHDA and CDR2 is SQIVND (reference sequence).

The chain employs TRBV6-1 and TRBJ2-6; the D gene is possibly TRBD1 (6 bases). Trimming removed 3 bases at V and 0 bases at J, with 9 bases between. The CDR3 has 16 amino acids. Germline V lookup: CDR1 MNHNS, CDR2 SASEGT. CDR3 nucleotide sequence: TGTGCCAGCAGTGACAGGGGCACCTCTGGGGCCAACGTCCTGACTTTC. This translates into CASSDRGTSGANVLTF.

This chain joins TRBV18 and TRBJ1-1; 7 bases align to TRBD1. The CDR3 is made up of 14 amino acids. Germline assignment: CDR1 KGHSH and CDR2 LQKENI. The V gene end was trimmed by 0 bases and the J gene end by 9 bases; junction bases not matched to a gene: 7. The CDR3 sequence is CASSPPADRKKAFF. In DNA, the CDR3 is TGTGCCAGCTCACCACCGGCGGACAGGAAAAAAGCTTTCTTT.

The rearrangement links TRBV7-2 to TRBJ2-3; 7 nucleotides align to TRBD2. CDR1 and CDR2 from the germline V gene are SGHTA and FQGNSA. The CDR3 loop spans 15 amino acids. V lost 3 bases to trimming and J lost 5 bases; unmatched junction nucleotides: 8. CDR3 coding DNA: TGTGCCAGCAGCTTGAGGGGCGGGAGAGGAGATACGCAGTATTTT. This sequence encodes CASSLRGGRGDTQYF.

Here the CDR3 reads CASSASGLSTDTQYF. The CDR3 DNA reads TGTGCCAGCAGCGCAAGCGGGCTTAGCACAGATACGCAGTATTTT. V and J are TRBV9 and TRBJ2-3, with D tentatively TRBD2 (6 bases). This CDR3 has 15 amino acids. Germline CDR1 reads SGDLS; CDR2 reads YYNGEE. V shed 3 bases and J shed 0 bases, with 11 bases lying between them.

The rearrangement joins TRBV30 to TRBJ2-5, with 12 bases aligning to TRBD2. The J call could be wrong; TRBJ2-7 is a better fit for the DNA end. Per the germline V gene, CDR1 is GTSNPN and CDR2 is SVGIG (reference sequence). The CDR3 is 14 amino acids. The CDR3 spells CAWSPLAGGHEQYF. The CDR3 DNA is TGTGCCTGGAGTCCACTAGCGGGAGGACACGAGCAGTACTTC.

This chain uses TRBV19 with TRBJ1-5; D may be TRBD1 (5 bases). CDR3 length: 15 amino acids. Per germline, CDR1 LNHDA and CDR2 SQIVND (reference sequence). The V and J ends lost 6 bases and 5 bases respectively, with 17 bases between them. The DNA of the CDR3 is TGTGCCAGTAGCCGGGGGGGAGGGAGTGATCAGCCCCAGCATTTT. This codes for CASSRGGGSDQPQHF.

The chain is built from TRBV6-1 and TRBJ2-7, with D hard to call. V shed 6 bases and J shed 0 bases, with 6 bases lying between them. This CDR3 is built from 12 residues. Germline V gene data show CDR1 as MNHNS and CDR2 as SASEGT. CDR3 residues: CASRTHSYEQYF. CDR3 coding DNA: TGTGCCAGCAGGACACACTCCTACGAGCAGTACTTC.

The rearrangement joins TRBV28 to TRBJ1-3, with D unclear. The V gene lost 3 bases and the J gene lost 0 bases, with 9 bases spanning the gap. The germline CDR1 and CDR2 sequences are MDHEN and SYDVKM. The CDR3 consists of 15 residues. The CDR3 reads CASSFPPGSGNTIYF. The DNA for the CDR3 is TGTGCCAGCAGTTTCCCACCGGGCTCTGGAAACACCATATATTTT.

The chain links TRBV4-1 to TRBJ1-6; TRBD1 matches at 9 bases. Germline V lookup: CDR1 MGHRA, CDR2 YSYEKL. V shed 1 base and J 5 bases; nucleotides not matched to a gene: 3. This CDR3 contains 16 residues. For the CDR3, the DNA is TGCGCCAGCAGCCAAGGTGGGACAGGGAATAATTCACCCCTCCACTTT. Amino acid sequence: CASSQGGTGNNSPLHF.

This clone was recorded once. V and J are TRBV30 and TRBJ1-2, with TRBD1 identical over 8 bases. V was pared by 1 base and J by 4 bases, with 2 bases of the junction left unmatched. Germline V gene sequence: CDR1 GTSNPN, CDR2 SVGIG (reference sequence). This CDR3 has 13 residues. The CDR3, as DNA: TGTGCCTGGAGTGCAACAGGGGGCTATGGCTACACCTTC. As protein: CAWSATGGYGYTF.

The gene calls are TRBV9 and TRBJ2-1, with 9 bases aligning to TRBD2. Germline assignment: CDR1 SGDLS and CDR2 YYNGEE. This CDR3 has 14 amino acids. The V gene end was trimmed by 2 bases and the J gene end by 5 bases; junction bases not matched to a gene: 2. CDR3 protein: CASSVSSGNNEQFF. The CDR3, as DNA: TGTGCCAGCAGCGTTTCTAGCGGGAACAATGAGCAGTTCTTC.

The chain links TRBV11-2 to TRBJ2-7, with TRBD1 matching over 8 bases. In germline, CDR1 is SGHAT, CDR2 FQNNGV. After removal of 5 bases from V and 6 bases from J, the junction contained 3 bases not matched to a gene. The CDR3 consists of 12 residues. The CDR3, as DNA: TGTGCCAGCAGCCCCGACAGGGGCGAGCAGTACTTC. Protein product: CASSPDRGEQYF.

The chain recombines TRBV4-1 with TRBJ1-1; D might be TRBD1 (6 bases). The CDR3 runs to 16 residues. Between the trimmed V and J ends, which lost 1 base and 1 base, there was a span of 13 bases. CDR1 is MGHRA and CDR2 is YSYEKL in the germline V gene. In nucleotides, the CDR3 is TGCGCCAGCAGCCAAGTACCAGGGGCCCCGAACACTGAAGCTTTCTTT. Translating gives CASSQVPGAPNTEAFF.

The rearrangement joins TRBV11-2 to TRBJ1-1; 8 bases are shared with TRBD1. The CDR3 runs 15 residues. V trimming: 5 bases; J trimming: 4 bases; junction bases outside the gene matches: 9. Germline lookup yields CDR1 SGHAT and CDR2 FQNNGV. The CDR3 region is CASSPLTGVFTEAFF. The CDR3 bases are TGTGCCAGCAGCCCCCTGACAGGGGTATTCACTGAAGCTTTCTTT.